The 2 T cell receptor beta chains in this list originate from one sample, sequenced in a study of follicular helper T cells after annual influenza vaccination. TCRdb's table, derived via immunoSEQ multiplex PCR, lists solely in-frame clones and lacks some. The sample yields more than 9,000 clones, 80% to 90% seen once. Time point in this sample: 2015-2016 season, 7 days after influenza vaccination. This specimen was CXCR5+ CD38- circulating T follicular helper cells from blood, taken 7 days after influenza vaccination. The sample's subset: circulating Tfh, non-naive CD4+CXCR5+PD-1+ (ICOS+CD38+ or ICOS-CD38-). The origin of the receptors is an adult who received the influenza vaccine.

The chain carries TRBV27 and TRBJ1-1, with D possibly matching TRBD1 (6 bases). V dropped 4 bases and J dropped 1 base, with 13 bases sitting between them. This CDR3 comprises 15 residues. Germline CDR1 is MNHEY and CDR2 is SMNVEV (reference sequence). The CDR3 DNA follows: TGTGCCAGCAGTTCGCCTGGACAGCCGAACACTGAAGCTTTCTTT. Amino acids: CASSSPGQPNTEAFF.

The chain recombines TRBV7-9 with TRBJ1-4; D unclear. CDR1 is SEHNR and CDR2 is FQNEAQ in the germline V gene (reference sequence). This CDR3 is 16 amino acids long. V was trimmed by 4 bases and J by 8 bases, leaving 20 bases between them. The CDR3 nucleotides read TGTGCCAGCAGCTCCCCTGGTATGAAGATTGGGGAAAAACTGTTTTTT. This codes for CASSSPGMKIGEKLFF.